The 26 T cell receptor beta chains listed next were all sequenced from one sample in a study of cytomegalovirus exposure and HLA in healthy donors. Researchers ran the PCR with 60 Vbeta and 13 Jbeta primers. Assay: immunoSEQ multiplex PCR; the TCRdb copy retains only in-frame clones and omits some. Among approximately 150,000 clones listed, 50% to 75% were seen once. Specimen: PBMCs. These receptors all stem from a young woman in good health and CMV-seropositive.

This clone occurred once. The rearrangement uses TRBV6-5 and TRBJ2-5; TRBD2 aligns across 8 bases. The closer fit of TRBJ2-7 to the DNA end suggests the J call may be wrong. The CDR3 is 15 amino acids. Germline CDR1 is MNHEY and CDR2 is SVGAGI. Written as DNA, the CDR3 is TGTGCCAGCAGTTACTATCGACGGGGGGGCTACGAGCAGTACTTC. Residues: CASSYYRRGGYEQYF.

The J gene is TRBJ2-7, the V gene TRBV10-1; 7 bases are a match to TRBD1. The V and J ends lost 0 bases and 4 bases, in that order; junction bases with no gene match: 12. This CDR3 comprises 17 residues. Per germline, CDR1 WNHNN and CDR2 SYGVQD (reference sequence). This CDR3 is CASSESELSDRRYEQYF. The CDR3 bases are TGCGCCAGCAGTGAGTCTGAGCTTTCGGACAGGAGATACGAGCAGTACTTC.

The genes are TRBV2 and TRBJ2-5; 11 bases agree with TRBD2. The CDR3 has 16 residues. Germline-derived CDR1 and CDR2 are SNHLY and FYNNEI. V was clipped by 9 bases and J by 2 bases; unmatched bases: 11. The DNA of the CDR3 is TGTGCCAGTTCTCATAATAGCGGGGGGGCACAAGAGACCCAGTACTTC. Its protein is CASSHNSGGAQETQYF.

This clone was seen many times. V is TRBV4-1 and J is TRBJ2-3, with 10 bases fitting TRBD1. This CDR3 contains 16 residues. Germline V gene sequence: CDR1 MGHRA, CDR2 YSYEKL. V lost 3 bases to trimming and J lost 6 bases; unmatched junction nucleotides: 9. In DNA, the CDR3 is TGCGCCAGCAGCCAGGTACCGGGACAGGGGTCTGATACGCAGTATTTT. Protein product: CASSQVPGQGSDTQYF.

CDR3 residues: CASSPEKREREVGIF. The CDR3 DNA follows: TGTGCCAGCAGCCCCGAAAAGAGGGAGCGGGAGGTGGGGATCTTC. The rearrangement joins TRBV21-1 to TRBJ2-1; TRBD2 is taken as the D call from the table, unchecked against the DNA. TRBV21-1 is a pseudogene locus. The CDR3 runs 15 residues.

The CDR3 is CASSPGTEYEQYF. CDR3 in DNA: TGTGCCAGCAGCCCAGGGACAGAATACGAGCAGTACTTC. The gene calls are TRBV5-6 and TRBJ2-7; 7 nucleotides align to TRBD1. Germline loops: CDR1 SGHDT, CDR2 YYEEEE. V gave up 4 bases and J gave up 4 bases; unmatched junction bases: 5. There are 13 residues in the CDR3.

This clone was seen only a few times. This specimen includes other DNA sequences encoding the same CDR3. This chain joins TRBV30 and TRBJ1-6; TRBD1 aligns across 10 bases. Germline CDR1 and CDR2: GTSNPN and SVGIG (reference sequence). This CDR3 contains 18 residues. V was pared by 1 base and J by 5 bases, with 11 bases of the junction left unmatched. The CDR3 nucleotides read TGTGCCTGGAGTGGGGACAGGGGCTCCGGTATGAATAATTCACCCCTCCACTTT. It translates to CAWSGDRGSGMNNSPLHF.

The chain links TRBV9 to TRBJ2-7; 10 bases fit TRBD2. Germline CDR1 is SGDLS and CDR2 is YYNGEE. This CDR3 has 16 residues. The J segment lost 3 bases and the V segment lost 0 bases, leaving 6 bases of the junction unmatched. Here the CDR3 reads CASSVGASGRNYEQYF. CDR3 DNA sequence: TGTGCCAGCAGCGTAGGGGCTAGCGGGAGAAACTACGAGCAGTACTTC.

This clone was seen a single time. The chain uses TRBV6-1 and TRBJ2-7; 9 bases match TRBD1. The ends lost 6 bases at V and 3 bases at J; junction bases unmatched: 3. The CDR3 totals 13 residues. Looked up from germline, CDR1 is MNHNS and CDR2 is SASEGT. The chain's CDR3 is CASRRTGDYEQYF. DNA of the CDR3: TGTGCCAGCAGAAGGACAGGGGACTACGAGCAGTACTTC.

The genes are TRBV27 and TRBJ1-1; 10 bases are shared with TRBD1. Germline loops: CDR1 MNHEY, CDR2 SMNVEV (reference sequence). The V segment lost 5 bases and the J segment 4 bases; nucleotides outside the gene matches: 4. There are 14 residues in the CDR3. CDR3 sequence reads: CASSPGTGVTEAFF. The CDR3 DNA is TGTGCCAGCAGTCCGGGGACAGGGGTCACTGAAGCTTTCTTT.

V and J are TRBV4-1 and TRBJ1-4, with D hard to call. This CDR3 has 17 amino acids. Germline V gene lookup returns CDR1 MGHRA and CDR2 YSYEKL. Trimming removed 1 base from V and 0 bases from J, with 12 bases in between. CDR3 coding DNA: TGCGCCAGCAGCCAAGGGAGGGCTATTACAACTAATGAAAAACTGTTTTTT. Its protein is CASSQGRAITTNEKLFF.

The chain combines TRBV5-1 with TRBJ2-7; 10 bases map to TRBD2. The trim removed 3 bases at V and 2 bases at J, leaving 17 bases unmatched. Germline V gene data show CDR1 as SGHRS and CDR2 as YFSETQ. The length of the CDR3 is 19 residues. CDR3 sequence reads: CASSYPLGGSGRSAYEQYF. The CDR3 coding sequence is TGCGCCAGCAGCTACCCCCTCGGGGGTAGCGGGAGGAGCGCCTACGAGCAGTACTTC.

The V and J genes are TRBV6-1 and TRBJ2-5; 12 nucleotides line up with TRBD2. The CDR3 totals 15 residues. The V and J ends lost 5 bases and 2 bases, in that order; junction bases with no gene match: 3. Germline V gene data show CDR1 as MNHNS and CDR2 as SASEGT. The CDR3 DNA reads as TGTGCCAGCAGTAAGCTAGCGGGAGGGCAAGAGACCCAGTACTTC. This codes for CASSKLAGGQETQYF.

This chain's CDR3 is CASRTEFNQPQHF. DNA of the CDR3: TGTGCCAGCAGGACGGAGTTCAATCAGCCCCAGCATTTT. The chain carries TRBV6-1 and TRBJ1-5; D gene uncertain. Germline V gene lookup returns CDR1 MNHNS and CDR2 SASEGT. Trimming cost V 6 bases and J 3 bases, with 9 bases left between them. The CDR3 consists of 13 residues.

This sequence joins TRBV5-4 and TRBJ1-3; TRBD1 might be the D (5 bases). Germline CDR1 is SGHNT and CDR2 is YYREEE (reference sequence). The CDR3 runs to 16 residues. V was pared by 3 bases and J by 1 base, with 14 bases between. The CDR3 spells CASSWGVAGSGNTIYF. CDR3 in DNA: TGTGCCAGCAGCTGGGGGGTAGCCGGGTCTGGAAACACCATATATTTT.

In its sample, this clone was seen a few times. The chain carries TRBV2 and TRBJ1-2; D is possibly TRBD1 (5 bases). V gave up 1 base and J gave up 0 bases, with 6 bases separating them. Germline-derived CDR1 and CDR2 are SNHLY and FYNNEI. The CDR3 spans 14 residues. CDR3 sequence (DNA): TGTGCCAGCAGTGAAGACAGGACTAACTATGGCTACACCTTC. Translating it yields CASSEDRTNYGYTF.

This clone was picked up a small number of times. The chain links TRBV9 to TRBJ1-1, with D possibly TRBD1 on 6 matching bases. CDR1 and CDR2 from the germline V gene are SGDLS and YYNGEE. The CDR3 length is 17 residues. V was trimmed by 3 bases and J by 3 bases, leaving 21 bases between them. The chain's CDR3 is CASSGGHWGSAYTEAFF. CDR3 nucleotides: TGTGCCAGCAGCGGGGGGCACTGGGGGTCGGCTTACACTGAAGCTTTCTTT.

V and J are TRBV10-1 and TRBJ2-1; TRBD2 matches 11 bases. The CDR3 totals 16 residues. CDR1 and CDR2 from the germline V gene are WNHNN and SYGVQD (reference sequence). The V gene end was trimmed by 6 bases and the J gene end by 7 bases; junction bases not matched to a gene: 11. CDR3 nucleotide sequence: TGCGCCAGCAGGGCTCCACTAGCGGGAGTTGATAATGAGCAGTTCTTC. Residues: CASRAPLAGVDNEQFF.

J is TRBJ2-1 and V is TRBV7-3, with 8 nucleotides matching TRBD2. The CDR3 has 13 amino acids. CDR1 is SGHTA and CDR2 is FQGTGA in the germline V gene. J gave up 10 bases and V 5 bases, and 7 bases lay outside the gene matches. The CDR3 spells CASSRGGPGEQFF. The DNA of the CDR3 is TGTGCCAGCAGCCGGGGGGGGCCTGGCGAGCAGTTCTTC.

The chain carries TRBV27 and TRBJ1-1; TRBD1 is a possible D gene (5 bases). The CDR3 totals 15 residues. Germline assignment: CDR1 MNHEY and CDR2 SMNVEV (reference sequence). Between the trimmed V and J ends, which lost 0 bases and 3 bases, there was a span of 11 bases. CDR3 sequence (DNA): TGTGCCAGCAGTTTATCCGCAGGGAGGCACACTGAAGCTTTCTTT. Protein sequence: CASSLSAGRHTEAFF.

This clone was recorded a few times. The gene calls are TRBV2 and TRBJ1-2, with D hard to call. CDR1 SNHLY and CDR2 FYNNEI come from the germline V gene. The CDR3 contains 11 residues. Trimming cost V 4 bases and J 14 bases, with 14 bases left between them. The CDR3 DNA is TGTGCCAGCAGTGCTGAATTCGGAGGAACCTTC. This codes for CASSAEFGGTF.

V usage is TRBV7-3 and J usage is TRBJ1-1; 7 positions match TRBD1. Germline values: CDR1 SGHTA, CDR2 FQGTGA. Trimming at V came to 5 bases and at J to 1 base, leaving 4 bases not matched to a gene. CDR3 size: 14 residues. The CDR3, as DNA: TGTGCCAGCAGCCCTACAGGGGAGAACACTGAAGCTTTCTTT. Translating it yields CASSPTGENTEAFF.

The rearrangement joins TRBV6-5 to TRBJ1-2; D might be TRBD1 (5 bases). There are 12 residues in the CDR3. CDR1 and CDR2 from the germline V gene are MNHEY and SVGAGI. Deletions cut 5 bases from V and 8 bases from J, with 12 bases between. The DNA of the CDR3 is TGTGCCAGCAGTGGAACCCGGGGGGGCTACACCTTC. Translation gives CASSGTRGGYTF.

This clone appeared a single time. The chain uses TRBV11-2 and TRBJ2-2, with D maybe TRBD2 (5 bases). The CDR3 contains 16 residues. Germline CDR1 SGHAT, CDR2 FQNNGV. Trimming shortened V by 0 bases and J by 5 bases, and 13 bases separated the two germline ends. DNA of the CDR3: TGTGCCAGCAGCTTAGATAGGAGCGGTTCTACCGGGGAGCTGTTTTTT. Encoded protein: CASSLDRSGSTGELFF.

The gene calls are TRBV27 and TRBJ2-2; TRBD1 matches 9 bases. The length of the CDR3 is 17 residues. The ends lost 6 bases at V and 4 bases at J; junction bases unmatched: 12. CDR1 is MNHEY, CDR2 SMNVEV, per germline (reference sequence). The DNA of the CDR3 is TGTGCCAGCAGCCTAAATCCCGGGACAGGGCTCACCGGGGAGCTGTTTTTT. Its translation is CASSLNPGTGLTGELFF.

Only a few counts were recorded for this clone. The chain joins TRBV7-2 to TRBJ2-1; 13 bases match TRBD2. Trimming at V came to 4 bases and at J to 9 bases, leaving 6 bases not matched to a gene. This CDR3 has 15 residues. Germline V gene data show CDR1 as SGHTA and CDR2 as FQGNSA. CDR3 bases: TGTGCCAGCAGCTCCCGGACTAGCGGGAGCAGTGAGCAGTTCTTC. This encodes CASSSRTSGSSEQFF.